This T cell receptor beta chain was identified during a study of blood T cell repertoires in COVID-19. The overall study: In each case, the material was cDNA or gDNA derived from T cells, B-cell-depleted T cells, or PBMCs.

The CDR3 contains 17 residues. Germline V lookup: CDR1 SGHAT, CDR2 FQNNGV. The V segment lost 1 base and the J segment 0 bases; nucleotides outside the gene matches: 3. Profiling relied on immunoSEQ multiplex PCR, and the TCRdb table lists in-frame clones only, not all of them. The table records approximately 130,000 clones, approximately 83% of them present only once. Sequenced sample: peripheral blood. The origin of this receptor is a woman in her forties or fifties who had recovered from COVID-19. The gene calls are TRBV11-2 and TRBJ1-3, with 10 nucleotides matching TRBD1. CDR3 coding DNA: TGTGCCAGCAGCTTAGTAAGGACAGGGGGCTCTGGAAACACCATATATTTT. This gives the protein CASSLVRTGGSGNTIYF. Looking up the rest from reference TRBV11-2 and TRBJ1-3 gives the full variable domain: EAGVAQSPRYKIIEKRQSVAFWCNPISGHATLYWYQQILGQGPKLLIQFQNNGVVDDSQLPKDRFSAERLKGVDSTLKIQPAKLEDSAVYLCASSLVRTGGSGNTIYFGEGSWLTVV.